The clone carrying this TCR beta chain was found a few times. Other nucleotide sequences in the sample specify the same CDR3. This sample is part of a study of blood T cell repertoires in COVID-19. Study as a whole: PBMCs, B-cell-depleted T cells, or T cells were the source of the cDNA or gDNA that made up the material.

The V and J ends lost 3 bases and 7 bases respectively, with 12 bases between them. This CDR3 has 14 amino acids. Germline V gene sequence: CDR1 SEHNR, CDR2 FQNEAQ (reference sequence). Methods used by the authors: Estimation of nucleated cell counts relied on the amplification of reference gene primers. TCRdb's table, derived via immunoSEQ multiplex PCR, lists solely in-frame clones and lacks some. The V and J calls and the clone size are those of that table, but D and trimming were determined from the DNA. The repertoire holds approximately 300,000 clones, with around 80% as singletons. The sequence came from a woman in her fifties or sixties with acute or convalescent COVID-19. Sequenced input: peripheral blood. The chain carries TRBV7-9 and TRBJ1-4; D may be TRBD1 (5 bases). CDR3 nucleotides: TGTGCCAGCAGCTTGGGGGGTTTGGGTGAAAAACTGTTTTTT. It encodes CASSLGGLGEKLFF.